Sequencing of this T cell receptor beta chain was carried out in a study of early T cells in non-severe SARS-CoV-2 infection. Study overall: Chains were unpaired, as sequencing was done on bulk RNA from unsorted whole blood.

The CDR3 spans 15 residues. Trimming stripped 7 bases from V and 0 bases from J, with 14 bases between. Looked up from germline, CDR1 is SGHTS and CDR2 is YDEGEE. Attached unique molecular identifiers marked individual cDNA molecules. TCRdb ran MiXCR on the 5' RACE reads and lists one entry per CDR3 protein. The sample includes over 60,000 distinct CDR3 sequences, roughly a tenth of them seen just once. This clonotype was seen a few times. Sequences were derived from whole blood, sampled at baseline. This chain uses TRBV5-8 with TRBJ1-5; a weak D match, TRBD1 (6 bases). The sequence was obtained from an adult who was a healthcare worker with PCR-confirmed SARS-CoV-2 infection or an uninfected control (not recorded which). CDR3 nucleotide sequence: TGTGCCAGCGCCATCCAGGGGTATAGCAATCAGCCCCAGCATTTT. This codes for CASAIQGYSNQPQHF.